This T cell receptor beta chain was sequenced in a study of blood T cell repertoires in COVID-19. Authors' analysis steps: Amplifying reference gene primers gave estimates of nucleated cell counts. The table came from immunoSEQ multiplex PCR; TCRdb's copy has only in-frame clones and leaves some out. That table gives V, J and clone size, and the DNA gave D and trimming. The profile shows around 190,000 clones, approximately 88% of them singletons. Living in 24 US areas, the participants were between about 18 and 100 years of age. This clonotype was obtained from a man aged 18 to 29 with acute COVID-19. The specimen sequenced was PBMCs or T cells enriched from blood (not recorded which).

The CDR3 bases are TGTGCCAGCAGCTTGGTCTGGCAGGGGGCCACCGGGGAGCTGTTTTTT. It yields the protein CASSLVWQGATGELFF. The chain uses TRBV5-4 and TRBJ2-2; TRBD1 aligns across 8 bases. V shed 0 bases and J 4 bases; nucleotides not matched to a gene: 5. CDR1 and CDR2 from the germline V gene are SGHNT and YYREEE (reference sequence). CDR3 length equals 16 residues.